Presented here are 20 T cell receptor beta chains from one specimen sequenced in a study of T cell responses to AZD1222 COVID-19 vaccine. The protocol was immunoSEQ multiplex PCR, while the TCRdb copy is restricted to in-frame clones and leaves out a portion. Of under 120,000 clones detected, 92% appear once; the ten largest clones hold approximately 1.1%. Sequenced material: peripheral blood, taken on day 0 of AZD1222 vaccination. These receptors were obtained from an adult in good health.

V gene TRBV6-2 or TRBV6-3 combines with J gene TRBJ2-1, with D tentatively TRBD2 (6 bases). V lost 6 bases to trimming and J lost 4 bases, with 13 bases between them. Germline V gives CDR1 MNHEY, CDR2 SVGEGT. CDR3 length: 14 residues. The CDR3 protein is CASSPGTVYNEQFF. As DNA, the CDR3 is TGTGCCAGCAGCCCCGGGACTGTATACAATGAGCAGTTCTTC.

This chain connects TRBV7-2 to TRBJ2-7; 9 positions match TRBD1. The CDR3 is 15 residues long. In germline, CDR1 is SGHTA, CDR2 FQGNSA. Trimming at V came to 1 base and at J to 7 bases, leaving 8 bases not matched to a gene. The CDR3 sequence is CASSLGETGGREQYF. CDR3 sequence (DNA): TGTGCCAGCAGCTTAGGAGAGACAGGGGGTCGGGAGCAGTACTTC.

This clone showed up just once. V gene TRBV28 combines with J gene TRBJ2-2; D may be TRBD2 (6 bases). The V end lost 5 bases, the J end lost 5 bases, and 18 bases lay between the germline ends. The CDR3 runs to 16 residues. Germline CDR1 is MDHEN and CDR2 is SYDVKM. The CDR3 DNA follows: TGTGCCAGCAGTCCCCCCCAGGGAGGTCATACCGGGGAGCTGTTTTTT. It yields the protein CASSPPQGGHTGELFF.

The CDR3: CSASGTGGGNEKLFF. As DNA, the CDR3 is TGCAGTGCTAGTGGGACAGGGGGCGGAAATGAAAAACTGTTTTTT. V usage is TRBV20-1 and J usage is TRBJ1-4; 12 positions agree with TRBD1. The CDR3 extends over 15 amino acids. Germline lookup yields CDR1 DFQATT and CDR2 SNEGSKA (reference sequence). With V trimmed by 3 bases and J by 5 bases, 4 bases remained unmatched.

The chain employs TRBV7-3 and TRBJ2-3; 7 bases align to TRBD2. CDR3 length: 17 residues. Per the germline V gene, CDR1 is SGHTA and CDR2 is FQGTGA. The V gene end was trimmed by 1 base and the J gene end by 0 bases; junction bases not matched to a gene: 7. CDR3 DNA sequence: TGTGCCAGCAGCTTAATAAGAGGGCGGGGGAGCACAGATACGCAGTATTTT. Encoded protein: CASSLIRGRGSTDTQYF.

V gene TRBV5-6 combines with J gene TRBJ2-2, with D unresolved. This CDR3 has 12 residues. Per germline, CDR1 SGHDT and CDR2 YYEEEE. Trimming cost V 5 bases and J 2 bases, with 4 bases left between them. The CDR3 region is CASSSNTGELFF. The CDR3 coding sequence is TGTGCCAGCAGTTCTAACACCGGGGAGCTGTTTTTT.

The chain recombines TRBV19 with TRBJ2-5; D perhaps matches TRBD2 (6 bases). Germline CDR1 is LNHDA and CDR2 is SQIVND (reference sequence). The CDR3 covers 15 residues. Between the trimmed V and J ends, which lost 10 bases and 4 bases, there was a span of 22 bases. As DNA, the CDR3 is TGTGCCACCAAATATATGACAGCCGGGGGAGAGACCCAGTACTTC. Translating gives CATKYMTAGGETQYF.

This rearrangement joins TRBV5-1 to TRBJ2-3; maybe TRBD1 (6 bases). The CDR3 length is 13 residues. Deletions cut 1 base from V and 6 bases from J, with 9 bases between. The germline V gene has CDR1 SGHRS and CDR2 YFSETQ. CDR3 bases: TGCGCCAGCAGCTTGTACCAGGGGGATACGCAGTATTTT. This sequence encodes CASSLYQGDTQYF.

The gene calls are TRBV7-9 and TRBJ1-6; no clear D gene. The ends were cut back, 5 bases at V and 6 bases at J, with 5 bases in the middle. Germline CDR1 reads SEHNR; CDR2 reads FQNEAQ (reference sequence). This CDR3 is built from 12 residues. CDR3 nucleotides: TGTGCCAGCAGCAGCTTTAATTCACCCCTCCACTTT. Encoded protein: CASSSFNSPLHF.

The rearrangement links TRBV7-2 to TRBJ2-5; D gene unclear. Trimming stripped 0 bases from V and 5 bases from J, with 7 bases between. CDR1 is SGHTA and CDR2 is FQGNSA in the germline V gene. CDR3 length: 13 amino acids. CDR3 loop: CASSLALSETQYF. CDR3 sequence (DNA): TGTGCCAGCAGCTTAGCGCTTTCCGAGACCCAGTACTTC.

This chain joins TRBV7-9 and TRBJ1-3; D possibly corresponds to TRBD1 (6 bases). Trimming removed 7 bases at V and 4 bases at J, with 14 bases between. From germline, CDR1 is SEHNR and CDR2 FQNEAQ (reference sequence). The CDR3 consists of 14 residues. DNA for the CDR3: TGTGCCAGCACCGACCGGGGGCTAGGAAACACCATATATTTT. Its translation: CASTDRGLGNTIYF.

The chain recombines TRBV7-2 with TRBJ2-1; no definite D call. The V end lost 1 base, the J end lost 8 bases, and 12 bases lay between the germline ends. Germline CDR1 SGHTA, CDR2 FQGNSA. The CDR3 spans 14 residues. The CDR3 DNA follows: TGTGCCAGCAGCTTAGTAAGAGCTGCTCATGAGCAGTTCTTC. It translates to CASSLVRAAHEQFF.

This chain links TRBV9 with TRBJ1-1; D is possibly TRBD1 (6 bases). V lost 1 base and J lost 0, with 7 bases in between. CDR1 and CDR2 (germline): SGDLS, YYNGEE. This CDR3 comprises 14 residues. For the CDR3, the DNA is TGTGCCAGCAGCGTAACAGGGATGAACACTGAAGCTTTCTTT. It translates to CASSVTGMNTEAFF.

This sequence joins TRBV19 and TRBJ1-6; D unresolved. Germline V gene lookup returns CDR1 LNHDA and CDR2 SQIVND (reference sequence). V was cut by 6 bases and J by 10 bases, with 16 bases left in between. This CDR3 is built from 14 residues. This CDR3 is CASSRGPLGSPLHF. CDR3 DNA sequence: TGTGCCAGTAGCCGTGGACCCCTGGGGTCACCCCTCCACTTT.

The chain uses TRBV28 and TRBJ1-6, with D possibly TRBD1 on 5 matching bases. CDR3 length: 14 residues. Trimming left V 4 bases short and J 15 bases short, with 19 bases between. CDR1 is MDHEN, CDR2 SYDVKM, per germline. This CDR3 reads CASSSPGEGIRLHF. Written as DNA, the CDR3 is TGTGCCAGCAGTTCCCCGGGGGAGGGGATTCGCCTCCACTTT.

This clone came up once. The J gene is TRBJ1-5, the V gene TRBV20-1, with D hard to call. V was pared by 3 bases and J by 7 bases, with 10 bases between. The CDR3 spans 12 residues. CDR1 and CDR2 from the germline V gene are DFQATT and SNEGSKA (reference sequence). CDR3 loop: CSASRLGQPQHF. In DNA, the CDR3 is TGCAGTGCTAGTCGACTTGGACAGCCCCAGCATTTT.

This chain joins TRBV11-3 and TRBJ2-7; D perhaps matches TRBD1 (5 bases). Trimming took 1 base from V and 7 from J, leaving 14 bases between them. CDR1 SGHNT and CDR2 YENEEA come from the germline V gene. The CDR3 extends over 14 amino acids. Written as DNA, the CDR3 is TGTGCCAGCAGCTTAGTGAGCAGGGCAAGAGAGCAGTACTTC. Amino acids: CASSLVSRAREQYF.

The V gene is TRBV4-3, the J gene TRBJ1-6; no reliable D call. Germline V CDR1 and CDR2: LGHNA, YSLEER. This CDR3 is built from 15 residues. The V end was cut by 0 bases, the J end by 0 bases, with 3 bases between. CDR3 amino acids: CASSQDLSYNSPLHF. Written as DNA, the CDR3 is TGCGCCAGCAGCCAAGACCTCTCCTATAATTCACCCCTCCACTTT.

V usage is TRBV27 and J usage is TRBJ2-7; no firm D call. The length of the CDR3 is 13 residues. The germline V gene encodes CDR1 MNHEY and CDR2 SMNVEV (reference sequence). The ends were cut back, 8 bases at V and 0 bases at J, with 11 bases in the middle. In DNA, the CDR3 is TGTGCCAGCGGAAGCCGAGACTCCTACGAGCAGTACTTC. Amino acids: CASGSRDSYEQYF.

The chain joins TRBV24-1 to TRBJ2-1; 7 bases are shared with TRBD1. This CDR3 region has 15 residues. The V gene end was trimmed by 9 bases and the J gene end by 4 bases; junction bases not matched to a gene: 11. In germline, CDR1 is KGHDR, CDR2 SFDVKD. The CDR3 DNA reads as TGTGCCACCGGCCCGGGACAGAAACATTACAATGAGCAGTTCTTC. Encoded protein: CATGPGQKHYNEQFF.